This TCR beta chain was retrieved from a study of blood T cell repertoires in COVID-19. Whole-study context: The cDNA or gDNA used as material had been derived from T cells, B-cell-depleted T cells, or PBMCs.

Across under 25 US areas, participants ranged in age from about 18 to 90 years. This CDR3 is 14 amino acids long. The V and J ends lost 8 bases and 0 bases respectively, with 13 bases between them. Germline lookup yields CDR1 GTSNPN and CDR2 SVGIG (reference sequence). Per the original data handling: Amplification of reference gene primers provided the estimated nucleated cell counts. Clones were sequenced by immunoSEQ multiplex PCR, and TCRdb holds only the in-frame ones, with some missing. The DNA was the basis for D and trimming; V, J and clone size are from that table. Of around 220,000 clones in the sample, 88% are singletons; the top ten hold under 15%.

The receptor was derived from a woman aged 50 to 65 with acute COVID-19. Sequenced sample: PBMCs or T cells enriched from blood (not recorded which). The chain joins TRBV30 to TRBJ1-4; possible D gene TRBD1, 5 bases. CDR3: CARRGGATNEKLFF. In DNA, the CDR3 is TGTGCCCGGCGGGGCGGGGCAACTAATGAAAAACTGTTTTTT.